The 20 T cell receptor beta chains in this list originate from one sample, sequenced in a study of blood T cell repertoires in COVID-19. Clones were read by immunoSEQ multiplex PCR, and TCRdb kept only the in-frame ones, dropping some. The sample includes about 43,000 clones, around 90% of them seen just once. The sequenced sample consisted of peripheral blood. The source of these receptors is a woman aged 80 or older with active COVID-19.

The sample holds one count of this clone. The rearrangement links TRBV6-5 to TRBJ2-2, with D uncertain. CDR3 length: 15 amino acids. Trimming shortened V by 6 bases and J by 7 bases, and 18 bases separated the two germline ends. Germline values: CDR1 MNHEY, CDR2 SVGAGI. DNA for the CDR3: TGTGCCAGCAGGGCTCTACCACAGAACGGCGGGGAGCTGTTTTTT. Translation gives CASRALPQNGGELFF.

The V gene is TRBV19, the J gene TRBJ2-7, with a weak D call TRBD1 (5 bases). Germline CDR1 LNHDA, CDR2 SQIVND (reference sequence). The germline V and J ends were trimmed by 3 bases and 3 bases, with 9 bases remaining between them. This CDR3 is built from 13 residues. The CDR3 protein is CASSIDRGYEQYF. The CDR3 bases are TGTGCCAGTAGTATTGATAGGGGCTACGAGCAGTACTTC.

This sequence joins TRBV30 and TRBJ2-5; a possible D gene is TRBD2 (6 bases). Trimming cost V 2 bases and J 5 bases, with 12 bases left between them. Germline V gives CDR1 GTSNPN, CDR2 SVGIG (reference sequence). The CDR3 loop spans 13 amino acids. This CDR3 is CAWSRLGGETQYF. CDR3 in DNA: TGTGCCTGGAGTAGACTAGGCGGTGAGACCCAGTACTTC.

The rearrangement links TRBV19 to TRBJ2-2; no clear D gene. The CDR3 consists of 12 residues. From germline, CDR1 is LNHDA and CDR2 SQIVND (reference sequence). The V end was cut by 5 bases, the J end by 6 bases, with 7 bases between. The CDR3 here is CASSPFAGELFF. The CDR3 bases are TGTGCCAGTAGTCCCTTCGCCGGGGAGCTGTTTTTT.

This chain connects TRBV28 to TRBJ2-5; TRBD2 aligns across 7 bases. J gave up 4 bases and V 6 bases, and 5 bases lay outside the gene matches. The CDR3 has 13 amino acids. Per germline, CDR1 MDHEN and CDR2 SYDVKM. The CDR3 region is CASSGGFLETQYF. CDR3 coding DNA: TGTGCCAGCAGCGGGGGGTTCTTAGAGACCCAGTACTTC.

The chain uses TRBV24-1 and TRBJ2-1, with 10 positions matching TRBD1. Per germline, CDR1 KGHDR and CDR2 SFDVKD. J lost 12 bases, V lost 4 bases, and 14 bases had no gene match. This CDR3 comprises 16 residues. Here the CDR3 reads CATSDPTGGGLWRQFF. In DNA, the CDR3 is TGTGCCACCAGTGACCCGACAGGGGGCGGCCTCTGGAGGCAGTTCTTC.

V usage is TRBV28 and J usage is TRBJ1-5; D is perhaps TRBD1 (5 bases). Germline CDR1 reads MDHEN; CDR2 reads SYDVKM. The CDR3 is made up of 11 amino acids. V was pared by 8 bases and J by 5 bases, with 7 bases between. CDR3 nucleotides: TGTGCCAGCGGGGACTATCAGCCCCAGCATTTT. It yields the protein CASGDYQPQHF.

The chain is built from TRBV28 and TRBJ1-2, with 10 bases identical to TRBD1. Losses at the gene ends were 7 bases for V and 6 bases for J; bases not matched to a gene: 8. This CDR3 is built from 14 residues. Germline lookup yields CDR1 MDHEN and CDR2 SYDVKM. For the CDR3, the DNA is TGTGCCAGCAAAAAAGACAGGGGGCGCGATGGCTACACCTTC. As protein: CASKKDRGRDGYTF.

The chain employs TRBV24-1 and TRBJ2-7; TRBD2 is a possible D gene (5 bases). This CDR3 contains 14 residues. Germline lookup yields CDR1 KGHDR and CDR2 SFDVKD. V lost 9 bases, J lost 6 bases, and 20 bases lay in between. The CDR3 is CATAEEGLVGEQYF. The CDR3 nucleotides are TGTGCCACCGCAGAAGAGGGCCTAGTTGGCGAGCAGTACTTC.

The chain couples TRBV3-1 (or the pseudogene TRBV3-2) to TRBJ1-3, with TRBD1 matching 7 bases. The CDR3 is 17 residues long. The V and J ends lost 3 bases and 0 bases, in that order; junction bases with no gene match: 8. Germline V gives CDR1 LGHDT, CDR2 YNNKEL (reference sequence). Here the CDR3 DNA reads TGTGCCAGCAGCCACCTCACCGGGACAGACTCTGGAAACACCATATATTTT. It codes for CASSHLTGTDSGNTIYF.

This clone was detected once. This sequence joins TRBV30 and TRBJ2-7; TRBD1 matches 11 bases. Germline values: CDR1 GTSNPN, CDR2 SVGIG (reference sequence). The CDR3 is made up of 14 amino acids. V trimming: 4 bases; J trimming: 1 base; junction bases outside the gene matches: 3. CDR3 coding DNA: TGTGCCTGGACCCGGGACAGGGGGTCCTACGAGCAGTACTTC. It specifies CAWTRDRGSYEQYF. Full variable domain (rest looked up from reference TRBV30 and TRBJ2-7): SQTIHQWPATLVQPVGSPLSLECTVEGTSNPNLYWYRQAAGRGLQLLFYSVGIGQISSEVPQNLSASRPQDRQFILSSKKLLLSDSGFYLCAWTRDRGSYEQYFGPGTRLTVT.

The CDR3 spells CASSLVQGTLGNQPQHF. The DNA for the CDR3 is TGTGCCAGCAGCTTAGTACAGGGGACCCTGGGCAATCAGCCCCAGCATTTT. This rearrangement joins TRBV7-8 to TRBJ1-5; 7 positions agree with TRBD1. J gave up 2 bases and V 1 base, and 8 bases lay outside the gene matches. CDR3 length: 17 residues. The germline gives CDR1 SGHVS, CDR2 FQNEAQ.

The chain recombines TRBV5-8 with TRBJ2-1; no clear D. The CDR3 sequence is 13 residues long. Germline loops: CDR1 SGHTS, CDR2 YDEGEE. V gave up 4 bases and J gave up 2 bases, with 7 bases separating them. The CDR3 coding sequence is TGTGCCAGCAGCACAAACACCTACAATGAGCAGTTCTTC. Amino acids: CASSTNTYNEQFF.

The V and J genes are TRBV11-2 and TRBJ2-1; unclear D gene. Germline values: CDR1 SGHAT, CDR2 FQNNGV. The ends were cut back, 0 bases at V and 10 bases at J, with 10 bases in the middle. The CDR3 is 13 residues long. For the CDR3, the DNA is TGTGCCAGCAGCTTAGAAAGCTTGCCAGAGCAGTTCTTC. Residues: CASSLESLPEQFF.

The chain links TRBV6-5 to TRBJ1-2; TRBD1 aligns across 10 bases. V shed 6 bases and J 4 bases; nucleotides not matched to a gene: 5. Germline CDR1 MNHEY, CDR2 SVGAGI. This CDR3 is 14 amino acids long. CDR3 amino acids: CASRTGGSGYGYTF. CDR3 nucleotides: TGTGCCAGCAGGACAGGGGGCTCCGGCTATGGCTACACCTTC.

The chain carries TRBV28 and TRBJ2-1, with 14 bases matching TRBD2. With 6 bases clipped from V and 1 base from J, the junction kept 2 bases outside the gene matches. The CDR3 is 16 amino acids. Germline lookup yields CDR1 MDHEN and CDR2 SYDVKM. The CDR3 DNA is TGTGCCAGCAGCTGGACTAGCGGGGGGTCCTACAATGAGCAGTTCTTC. Protein product: CASSWTSGGSYNEQFF. Using reference TRBV28 and TRBJ2-1 for the parts outside the CDR3, the full variable domain is DVKVTQSSRYLVKRTGEKVFLECVQDMDHENMFWYRQDPGLGLRLIYFSYDVKMKEKGDIPEGYSVSREKKERFSLILESASTNQTSMYLCASSWTSGGSYNEQFFGPGTRLTVL.

This sequence joins TRBV4-3 and TRBJ2-1; TRBD2 aligns across 13 bases. Germline CDR1 reads LGHNA; CDR2 reads YSLEER. The CDR3 totals 15 residues. Losses at the gene ends were 0 bases for V and 8 bases for J; bases not matched to a gene: 1. The CDR3 DNA follows: TGCGCCAGCAGCCAAGAACTAGCGGGGGGGCATGAGCAGTTCTTC. It specifies CASSQELAGGHEQFF.

This clone showed up just once. The chain carries TRBV29-1 and TRBJ2-4; tentatively, D is TRBD2 (5 bases). The CDR3 sequence is 11 residues long. Germline V gene sequence: CDR1 SQVTM, CDR2 ANQGSEA. The ends were cut back, 4 bases at V and 4 bases at J, with 5 bases in the middle. CDR3 nucleotide sequence: TGCAGCGTTGGGGAGAAAAACATTCAGTACTTC. The encoded protein is CSVGEKNIQYF.

J is TRBJ2-7 and V is TRBV7-2; TRBD2 is a possible D gene (6 bases). Trimming left V 1 base short and J 3 bases short, with 10 bases between. Germline V CDR1 and CDR2: SGHTA, FQGNSA. This CDR3 comprises 14 residues. The CDR3 DNA reads TGTGCCAGCAGCTTAGGGAGGGGATACTACGAGCAGTACTTC. It specifies CASSLGRGYYEQYF.

The chain carries TRBV24-1 and TRBJ2-2, with D uncertain. CDR3 size: 13 residues. Germline V gene data show CDR1 as KGHDR and CDR2 as SFDVKD. Trimming pared 4 bases from V and 3 bases from J, leaving 5 bases between. As DNA, the CDR3 is TGTGCCACCAGTGACCTTTACACCGGGGAGCTGTTTTTT. Its translation is CATSDLYTGELFF.